These T cell receptor beta chains were read from a single sample in a study of neurological immune-mediated disorders. TCRdb processed the 5' RACE reads anew with MiXCR; each CDR3 protein has one entry. The data hold approximately 74,000 distinct CDR3 sequences, with 4% to 6% observed a single time. The sample taken for sequencing was PBMCs. These receptors were obtained from a man aged 18 to 30 with multiple sclerosis. The conserved cysteine and the conserved F or W are not part of the CDR3 here.

TRBJ1-1,TRBV19,ASQQGANTEAF
TRBJ1-5,TRBV5-1,ASSSRTGDQPQH
TRBJ2-2,TRBV20-1,SARQLGLAGYTGELF
TRBJ2-2,TRBV20-1,SAGTSTGELF
TRBJ2-1,TRBV12-3/TRBV12-4,ASSLPSGGDSSYNEQF
TRBJ2-1,TRBV27,ASSSLWSGPYNEQF
TRBJ2-4,TRBV20-1,SATRLAGVGAKNIQY
TRBJ2-7,TRBV5-4,ASSSFGSSAYEQY
TRBJ1-2,TRBV5-5,ASSLTGLRSGYGYT
TRBJ2-7,TRBV5-1,ASSPPAGTGLGEQY
TRBJ2-1,TRBV5-1,ASSFFPDSYNEQF
TRBJ1-5,TRBV24-1,ATSDPDRVGPQN
TRBJ2-5,TRBV5-1,ASSLPLGKGVKTQY
TRBJ1-2,TRBV12-5,ASGFGTNANYGYT
TRBJ1-4,TRBV20-1,SAEGTDATNEKLF
TRBJ1-2,TRBV6-5,ASSYEGTGRGYGYT
TRBJ1-3,TRBV9,ASSPREGLRSGNTIY
TRBJ1-6,TRBV18,ASSPTASNSPLN
TRBJ2-1,TRBV3-1,ASSQAGAWGGNEQF
TRBJ2-4,TRBV20-1,SAQDWALGKIQY
TRBJ2-1,TRBV7-2,ASSLAQESEQF
TRBJ1-5,TRBV10-3,AIRENSNQPQN
TRBJ2-2,TRBV5-1,ASSSGLEANTGELF
TRBJ2-2,TRBV5-1,ASSLAAGDTGELF
TRBJ1-3,TRBV12-3/TRBV12-4,ASSLRGPSGNTIY
TRBJ1-6,TRBV3-1,ASSQSRNSPLN
TRBJ2-7,TRBV5-1,ASSAGQGVGEQY
TRBJ2-2,TRBV6-5,ASSYEAGGPWTGELF
TRBJ2-4,TRBV30,AWSYGDIQY
TRBJ2-1,TRBV7-2,ASSLRLVNEQF
TRBJ2-1,TRBV18,ASSPRGTVNEQF
TRBJ2-3,TRBV6-5,ASSYVGFGGTDTQY
TRBJ2-2,TRBV7-9,ASGQGDYTGELF
TRBJ1-6,TRBV5-1,ASSLRAETYNSPLH
TRBJ1-1,TRBV6-5,ASRRSSGGTEAF
TRBJ2-7,TRBV5-6,ASSFGTYEQY
TRBJ1-2,TRBV4-1,ASSQKEGESGYT
TRBJ1-6,TRBV2,ASRAMDAGSSPLH
TRBJ1-5,TRBV20-1,SAPWIKQAMRPQN
TRBJ2-4,TRBV28,ASSLQNIQY
TRBJ2-2,TRBV20-1,SAISGRASGELF
TRBJ1-5,TRBV5-1,ASSLLPGDSNQPQH
TRBJ2-3,TRBV20-1,SARIGGRGTDTQY
TRBJ1-4,TRBV20-1,SAADRVLREKLF
TRBJ2-5,TRBV5-1,ASSSTGRAPQETQY
TRBJ1-5,TRBV24-1,ATSDSGEINQPQH
TRBJ2-2,TRBV19,ASSQGAGELF
TRBJ1-1,TRBV11-2,ASSLGSTNTEAF
TRBJ1-2,TRBV20-1,SAPTGNYGYT
TRBJ1-5,TRBV5-1,ASSSGQGDQPQN
TRBJ2-3,TRBV20-1,SARLADPTDTQY
TRBJ1-6,TRBV7-2,ASSLGGGRSPLN
TRBJ2-6,TRBV6-5,ASSYRKGGAGANVLT
TRBJ2-7,TRBV12-3/TRBV12-4,ASSLPGQGAGEQY
TRBJ1-1,TRBV5-6,ASSLAPGQTNTEAF
TRBJ2-1,TRBV5-1,ASSLARAGERGNEQF
TRBJ2-2,TRBV5-1,ASRAGTSTSPGELF
TRBJ2-3,TRBV5-5,ASSLLVTTSTDTQY
TRBJ1-1,TRBV7-3,ASSLVQGNRGENTEAF